This T cell receptor (beta chain) is from a study of beta chain features in type 1 diabetes. Study-level findings and limits: Across all four CD4+ subsets, people with type 1 diabetes showed modestly shorter TCRB CDR3s.

Isolated RNA was reverse transcribed in full, so expressed TCRB transcripts were sequenced. Sequenced by immunoSEQ multiplex PCR; TCRdb stores in-frame clones only, minus some. The table records around 260,000 clones, roughly 20% of them present only once. The CDR3 runs 15 residues. Germline trimming cut 6 bases from V and 4 bases from J; bases unmatched to any gene: 7. Germline V lookup: CDR1 MDHEN, CDR2 SYDVKM. On this clone itself: What it binds is unknown.

Sequenced material: naive CD4+ T cells from blood. The source is a woman aged 40 to 49 with type 1 diabetes. The chain employs TRBV28 and TRBJ2-2; TRBD2 matches 8 bases. The CDR3 sequence is CASSATSDFTGELFF. DNA for the CDR3: TGTGCCAGCAGCGCGACTAGCGACTTCACCGGGGAGCTGTTTTTT.